This T cell receptor beta chain was recovered during a study of blood T cell repertoires in COVID-19 (dated by TCRdb to 2019 to 2021). Study-wide context: Samples covering the acute and convalescent phases of COVID-19 were provided by collaborators in the United States, Italy and Spain. The material from the prospective study consisted of cDNA or gDNA derived from T cells, B-cell-depleted T cells, or PBMCs. The dataset comprised deeply sampled blood TCRbeta repertoires from subjects exposed to, actively infected with, or recovered from COVID-19. The repertoires were released in a freely available public database meant as a resource for research on the immune response to SARS-CoV-2. The samples were drawn from the first 160 participants of the ongoing ImmuneRACE study and from over a thousand subjects provided by 6 global collaborators. A de-identified subject ID, COVID-19 status, age in years and sex were almost always included in the sample metadata. HLA class I and class II types, where available, came from metadata supplied by the sample provider rather than from assay-based typing. Study-wide conclusions, independent of this receptor: Clinical and demographic metadata were provided uncurated, with the amount varying by source and participant.

Participants in the prospective study were aged roughly 18 to 95 years, lived in 20 to 30 United States geographic areas, and enrolled through a virtual design. To assign participants to cohorts, the prospective study relied on clinical history that participants themselves reported in a screening survey and a study questionnaire. For ImmuneRACE Cohort 3, a participant was defined as recovered based on two consecutive negative NP/OP PCR tests, clearance by a healthcare professional, or resolution of symptoms. Each participant in the prospective study had whole blood, serum and a nasopharyngeal or oropharyngeal swab collected by mobile phlebotomists. Over an approximately 2-month period, participants in the prospective study had the option of providing additional blood draws and questionnaires. Blood samples from the prospective study were shipped frozen or at room temperature prior to DNA extraction.

Trimming removed 4 bases from V and 3 bases from J, leaving 13 bases between the germline ends. CDR1 and CDR2 were assigned from the germline V gene as SNHLY and FYNNEI. From cysteine to phenylalanine, the CDR3 is 15 amino acids long. CDR3 DNA is the only sequence kept; it has 45 bases, read in frame from the first base. Comment on this clone: What antigen it recognizes has not been identified. No much larger clone is present one base from it, and per-base qualities are unavailable.

TCRbeta CDR3 regions were amplified from genomic DNA using the immunoSEQ Assay, a bias-controlled multiplex PCR. In the original analysis: Within the assay, amplification of reference gene primers was used to estimate how many nucleated cells each sample contained. To quantify the absolute abundance of each unique TCRbeta CDR3 rearrangement, sequence reads were collapsed and filtered. For each sample, productive Simpson clonality was calculated by taking the square root of Simpson's diversity index across productive rearrangements. Held by TCRdb, this immuneACCESS table contains in-frame sequences only and omits some clones. Under half of the omission traces to an unresolved V gene where checked; the cause of the rest is unknown. Clonal size and the V and J genes are those of that table, whereas D and trimming came from the DNA. This sample is represented by 200,000 to 250,000 clones; under 85% of them were singletons. The ten largest account for less than 2% of the sample.

Sequenced: PBMCs or T cells enriched from blood (not recorded which). The V and J segments used are TRBV2 and TRBJ1-3; a tentative D match to TRBD1 spans 5 bases. This TCR derives from a man in his fifties or sixties who had recovered from COVID-19. The DNA sequence is as follows: TGTGCCAGCAGTGTTTCCCCCAGGGTTGGAAACACCATATATTTT. It translates as CASSVSPRVGNTIYF.